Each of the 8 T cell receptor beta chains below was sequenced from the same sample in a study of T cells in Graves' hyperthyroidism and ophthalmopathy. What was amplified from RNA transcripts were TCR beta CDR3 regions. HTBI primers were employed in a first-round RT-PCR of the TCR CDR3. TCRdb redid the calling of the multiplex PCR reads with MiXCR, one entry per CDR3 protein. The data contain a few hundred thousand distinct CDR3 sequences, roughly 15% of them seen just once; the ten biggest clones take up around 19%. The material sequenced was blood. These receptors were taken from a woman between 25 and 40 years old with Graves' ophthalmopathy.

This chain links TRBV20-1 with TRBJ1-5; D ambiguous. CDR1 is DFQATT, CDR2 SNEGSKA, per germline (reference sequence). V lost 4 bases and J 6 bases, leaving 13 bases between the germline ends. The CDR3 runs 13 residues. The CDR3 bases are TGCAGTGCTAAGGACCAGCTAGGTCAGCCCCAGCATTTT. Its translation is CSAKDQLGQPQHF.

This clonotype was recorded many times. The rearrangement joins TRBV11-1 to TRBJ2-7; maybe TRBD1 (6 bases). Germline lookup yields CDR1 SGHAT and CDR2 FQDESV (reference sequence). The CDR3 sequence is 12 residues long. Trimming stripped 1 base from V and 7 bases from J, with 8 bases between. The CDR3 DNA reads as TGTGCCAGCAGCTTAGTTGGGACAGAGCAGTACTTC. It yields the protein CASSLVGTEQYF.

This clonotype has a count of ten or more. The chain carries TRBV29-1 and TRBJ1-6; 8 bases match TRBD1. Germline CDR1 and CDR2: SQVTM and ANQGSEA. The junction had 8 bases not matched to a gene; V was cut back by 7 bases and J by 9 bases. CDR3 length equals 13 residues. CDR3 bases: TGCAGCGCCTTGACAGGGGCGGGTTCACCCCTCCACTTT. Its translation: CSALTGAGSPLHF.

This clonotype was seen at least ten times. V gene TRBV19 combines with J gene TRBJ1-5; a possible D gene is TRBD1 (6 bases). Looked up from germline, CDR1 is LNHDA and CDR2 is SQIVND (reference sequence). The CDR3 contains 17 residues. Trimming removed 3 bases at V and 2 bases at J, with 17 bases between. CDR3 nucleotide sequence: TGTGCCAGTAGTATCGGGGGGGCCCTTGTGGGCAATCAGCCCCAGCATTTT. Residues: CASSIGGALVGNQPQHF. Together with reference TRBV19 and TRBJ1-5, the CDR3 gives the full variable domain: DGGITQSPKYLFRKEGQNVTLSCEQNLNHDAMYWYRQDPGQGLRLIYYSQIVNDFQKGDIAEGYSVSREKKESFPLTVTSAQKNPTAFYLCASSIGGALVGNQPQHFGDGTRLSIL.

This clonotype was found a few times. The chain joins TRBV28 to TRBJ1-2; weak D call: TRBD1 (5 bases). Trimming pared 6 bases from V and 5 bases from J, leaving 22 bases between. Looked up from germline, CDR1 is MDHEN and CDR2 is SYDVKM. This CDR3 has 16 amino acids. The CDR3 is CASSPRGSSVVYGYTF. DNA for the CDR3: TGTGCCAGCAGCCCCCGGGGGTCCTCGGTCGTATATGGCTACACCTTC.

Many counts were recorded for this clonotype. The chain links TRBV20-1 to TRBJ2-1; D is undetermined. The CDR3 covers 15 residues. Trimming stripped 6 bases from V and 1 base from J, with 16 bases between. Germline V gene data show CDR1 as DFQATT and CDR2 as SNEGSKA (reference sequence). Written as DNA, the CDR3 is TGCAGTGCCCAAAGGGTCCAAACGTCCTACAATGAGCAGTTCTTC. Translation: CSAQRVQTSYNEQFF.

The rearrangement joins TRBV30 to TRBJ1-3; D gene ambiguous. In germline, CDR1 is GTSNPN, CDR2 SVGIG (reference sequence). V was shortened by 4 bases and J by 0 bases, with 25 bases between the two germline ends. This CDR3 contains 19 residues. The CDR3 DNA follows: TGTGCCTGGATAACGTTTACGGTCGGCTCATGGGACTCTGGAAACACCATATATTTT. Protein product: CAWITFTVGSWDSGNTIYF.

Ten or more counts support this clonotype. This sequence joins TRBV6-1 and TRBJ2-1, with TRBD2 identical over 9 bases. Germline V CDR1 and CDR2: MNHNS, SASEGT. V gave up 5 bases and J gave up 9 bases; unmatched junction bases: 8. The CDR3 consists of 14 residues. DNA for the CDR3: TGTGCCAGCAGTCCCGGGACTAGCAGGGGTGAGCAGTTCTTC. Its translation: CASSPGTSRGEQFF.